The 3 T cell receptor beta chains given below trace back to one sample, sequenced in a study of blood T cell repertoires in COVID-19. Some clones are missing from TCRdb's copy, which holds only in-frame ones; the method was immunoSEQ multiplex PCR. The sample lists 310,000 or so clones, approximately 90% occurring once. Sequenced: PBMCs or T cells enriched from blood (not recorded which). Every receptor here comes from a woman aged 30 to 39 who had recovered from COVID-19.

V gene TRBV7-3 combines with J gene TRBJ2-1; 8 bases fit TRBD2. The CDR3 runs 13 residues. The trim removed 4 bases at V and 10 bases at J, leaving 6 bases unmatched. The germline CDR1 and CDR2 sequences are SGHTA and FQGTGA. The DNA of the CDR3 is TGTGCCAGCAGCTATGGTAGCGGGACCGAGCAGTTCTTC. Translated, it gives CASSYGSGTEQFF.

The genes are TRBV5-5 and TRBJ2-1; 9 bases line up with TRBD2. Germline V gene data show CDR1 as SGHKS and CDR2 as YYEKEE (reference sequence). The CDR3 totals 14 residues. The V and J ends lost 0 bases and 7 bases, in that order; junction bases with no gene match: 2. CDR3 region: CASSLVAGENEQFF. In nucleotides, the CDR3 is TGTGCCAGCAGCTTGGTAGCGGGAGAGAATGAGCAGTTCTTC.

Concerning this clone: The sample holds other DNA sequences that translate to the same CDR3. The chain carries TRBV27 and TRBJ2-3, with D tentatively TRBD2 (5 bases). The germline CDR1 and CDR2 sequences are MNHEY and SMNVEV (reference sequence). This CDR3 region has 15 residues. Trimming cost V 3 bases and J 2 bases, with 12 bases left between them. The CDR3 region has the DNA TGTGCCAGCAGTTTTCGGGGATCACTCACAGATACGCAGTATTTT. Translation: CASSFRGSLTDTQYF.